These 6 T cell receptor beta chains were sequenced from one sample in a study of tissue T cells after allogeneic stem cell transplantation. Generated by immunoSEQ multiplex PCR, the TCRdb table keeps only in-frame clones and is missing some. Of some 25,000 clones listed, about 90% are singletons. The sequenced sample was blood, obtained before transplantation. These receptors all come from a male donor older than 55 who later had graft-versus-host disease after an allogeneic stem cell transplant.

The chain couples TRBV18 to TRBJ1-6; D might be TRBD1 (6 bases). V was trimmed by 4 bases and J by 9 bases, leaving 19 bases between them. CDR1 KGHSH and CDR2 LQKENI come from the germline V gene. This CDR3 contains 16 residues. CDR3 coding DNA: TGTGCCAGCTCACACTCCGGGACAAGGGCTGCTTCACCCCTCCACTTT. It translates to CASSHSGTRAASPLHF.

The chain employs TRBV29-1 and TRBJ1-1, with a tentative D call TRBD1 (6 bases). Germline assignment: CDR1 SQVTM and CDR2 ANQGSEA. This CDR3 has 12 amino acids. V was cut by 7 bases and J by 0 bases, with 9 bases left in between. The CDR3 DNA reads as TGCAGCGGAGGACAGTTGAACACTGAAGCTTTCTTT. Translating it yields CSGGQLNTEAFF.

V gene TRBV25-1 combines with J gene TRBJ2-7; 7 bases map to TRBD1. With V trimmed by 6 bases and J by 3 bases, 8 bases remained unmatched. The germline V gene has CDR1 MGHDK and CDR2 SYGVNS. The CDR3 has 14 amino acids. CDR3: CASRETGSHYEQYF. DNA for the CDR3: TGTGCCAGCAGAGAGACAGGGAGCCACTACGAGCAGTACTTC.

The chain carries TRBV2 and TRBJ1-2, with TRBD1 identical over 8 bases. In germline, CDR1 is SNHLY, CDR2 FYNNEI. This CDR3 has 14 residues. V lost 4 bases to trimming and J lost 4 bases; unmatched junction nucleotides: 5. The CDR3 here is CASSAGTGLYGYTF. For the CDR3, the DNA is TGTGCCAGCAGTGCCGGGACAGGCCTCTATGGCTACACCTTC.

CDR3 amino acids: CATRKPEVDEKLFF. In DNA form, the CDR3 reads TGTGCCACCCGTAAGCCCGAGGTAGATGAAAAACTGTTTTTT. This chain joins TRBV10-3 and TRBJ1-4; D gene ambiguous. Germline V gene sequence: CDR1 ENHRY, CDR2 SYGVKD. Trimming stripped 10 bases from V and 6 bases from J, with 18 bases between. This CDR3 spans 14 amino acids.

The gene calls are TRBV9 and TRBJ2-1; 7 nucleotides align to TRBD2. V trimming: 4 bases; J trimming: 0 bases; junction bases outside the gene matches: 4. This CDR3 comprises 15 residues. Germline V gene sequence: CDR1 SGDLS, CDR2 YYNGEE. The CDR3 sequence: CASSPTGGSYNEQFF. CDR3 DNA: TGTGCCAGCAGCCCGACGGGGGGCTCCTACAATGAGCAGTTCTTC.